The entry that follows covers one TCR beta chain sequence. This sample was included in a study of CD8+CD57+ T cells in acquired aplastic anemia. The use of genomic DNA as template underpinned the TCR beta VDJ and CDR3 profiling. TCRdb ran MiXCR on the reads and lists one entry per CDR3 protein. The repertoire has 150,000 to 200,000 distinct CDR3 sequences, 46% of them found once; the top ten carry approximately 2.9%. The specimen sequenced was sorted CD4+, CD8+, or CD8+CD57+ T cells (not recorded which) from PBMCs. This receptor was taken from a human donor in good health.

Here the CDR3 reads CASSYSMGQVSSGANVLTF. CDR3 nucleotides: TGTGCCAGCAGTTACTCGATGGGGCAGGTGAGCTCTGGGGCCAACGTCCTGACTTTC. The chain has TRBV6-2 or TRBV6-3 and TRBJ2-6; maybe TRBD1 (5 bases). Germline V gives CDR1 MNHEY, CDR2 SVGEGT. The CDR3 covers 19 residues. Trimming removed 0 bases at V and 0 bases at J, with 15 bases between.